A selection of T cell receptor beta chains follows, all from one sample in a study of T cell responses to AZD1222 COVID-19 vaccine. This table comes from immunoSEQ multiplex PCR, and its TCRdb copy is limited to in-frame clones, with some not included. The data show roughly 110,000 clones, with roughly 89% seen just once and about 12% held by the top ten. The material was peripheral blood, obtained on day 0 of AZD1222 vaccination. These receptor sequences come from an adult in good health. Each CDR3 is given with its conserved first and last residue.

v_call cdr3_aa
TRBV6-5 CASSYKTSESYEQYF
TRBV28 CASRGTGSYEQYF
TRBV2 CASSFDSQETQYF
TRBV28 CASSHPTGAEETQYF
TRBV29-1 CSARQGLAEAFF
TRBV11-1 CASSLIVGGGETQYF
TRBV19 CASMGQGLSGELFF
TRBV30 CAWSGQGKGELFF
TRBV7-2 CASIRRRGEETQYF
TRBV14 CASSQGERTDTQYF
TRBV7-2 CASSLVRGAGYTF
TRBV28 CASGGQFGSPLHF
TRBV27 CASRNSRERERYNEQFF
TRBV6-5 CASRAIGGVGNTIYF
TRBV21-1 CASLERRDREYEQFF
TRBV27 CASSPGPNTGELFF
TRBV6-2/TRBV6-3 CASSQPGLVGQYF
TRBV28 CASSPYTSGSYEQYF
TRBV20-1 CSASGGLGNQPQHF
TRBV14 CASSQAGLSYNEQFF
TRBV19 CASSIATRRTDTQYF
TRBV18 CASSPDRNPTDTQYF
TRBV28 CASSPWTVGREPQHF
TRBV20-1 CSARGPTGAFF
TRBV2 CATTTGPRDGYTF
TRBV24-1 CATSDALAGTHNEQFF
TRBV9 CASSGLAGETQYF
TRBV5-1 CASSASGTVPWYF
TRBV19 CASRGLQGATEAFF
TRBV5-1 CASRDGRVTDTQYF
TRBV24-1 CATSGEGGYGYTF
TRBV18 CASSPNFDRAEAFF
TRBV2 CASSEWGEKLFF
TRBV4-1 CASSQDQDSSYNEQFF
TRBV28 CASSPGTTRTQYF
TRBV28 CASSFSSGGVREKLFF
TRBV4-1 CASSPSAISSYEQYF